This TCR beta chain was recorded in a study of blood T cell repertoires in COVID-19. In the study overall: Acute and convalescent COVID-19 specimens originated in the United States, Italy and Spain. Nucleic acid was either cDNA or gDNA, and it came from T cells, B-cell-depleted T cells, or PBMCs.

This clone was recorded a few times. Original handling: Researchers report that nucleated cell counts were estimated from reference gene primer amplification. The method was immunoSEQ multiplex PCR; TCRdb's version includes in-frame clones alone and lacks a portion of them. V and J calls and clone size come straight from that table; D and trimming were deduced from the DNA. The table records 120,000 to 150,000 clones, approximately 90% of them present only once. CDR1 SEHNR and CDR2 FQNEAQ come from the germline V gene (reference sequence). This CDR3 spans 15 amino acids. Germline trimming cut 5 bases from V and 0 bases from J; bases unmatched to any gene: 4.

This TCR derives from a human donor in a cohort sampled during active COVID-19. This sequence joins TRBV7-9 and TRBJ1-5; 7 bases match TRBD1. Material: peripheral blood. The CDR3 sequence: CASSPGGNSNQPQHF. The CDR3 nucleotides are TGTGCCAGCAGCCCAGGGGGTAATAGCAATCAGCCCCAGCATTTT.